Presented here are 28 T cell receptor beta chains from one specimen sequenced in a study of molecular identifiers for immune sequencing clone quantification. One entry per CDR3 protein, called by TCRdb with MiXCR from the PCR reads. The data show more than 450,000 distinct CDR3 sequences, roughly a fifth seen once. The specimen was naive CD8+ T cells from blood, with Jurkat cell RNA spiked in. The subset was: FACS-sorted CD8+CD4-CCR7+CD45RA+ naive T cells. These receptors were collected from a human donor in good health. Some libraries in this study had Jurkat cell RNA spiked in.

The table lists this clonotype with many counts. The V and J genes are TRBV7-2 and TRBJ2-1; 11 positions match TRBD2. The CDR3 is 16 residues long. Trimming cost V 4 bases and J 3 bases; bases outside gene matches: 5. From germline, CDR1 is SGHTA and CDR2 FQGNSA. The CDR3 spells CASSWGLAEDYNEQFF. CDR3 in DNA: TGTGCCAGCAGCTGGGGACTAGCGGAAGACTACAATGAGCAGTTCTTC. The full variable domain, rest sourced from reference TRBV7-2 and TRBJ2-1, is GAGVSQSPSNKVTEKGKDVELRCDPISGHTALYWYRQSLGQGLEFLIYFQGNSAPDKSGLPSDRFSAERTGGSVSTLTIQRTQQEDSAVYLCASSWGLAEDYNEQFFGPGTRLTVL.

This clonotype showed up many times. This chain uses TRBV2 with TRBJ2-3; unclear D gene. The germline V gene has CDR1 SNHLY and CDR2 FYNNEI. The V gene lost 1 base and the J gene lost 6 bases, with 17 bases spanning the gap. The CDR3 consists of 16 residues. The CDR3 loop reads CASSEGLATNKDTQYF. As DNA, the CDR3 is TGTGCCAGCAGTGAAGGTTTGGCCACTAATAAGGATACGCAGTATTTT.

V usage is TRBV5-1 and J usage is TRBJ2-7, with D maybe TRBD2 (6 bases). Trimming took 2 bases from V and 4 from J, leaving 19 bases between them. This CDR3 comprises 16 residues. Germline V CDR1 and CDR2: SGHRS, YFSETQ. CDR3 residues: CASSLWISGAQYEQYF. The CDR3 nucleotides are TGCGCCAGCAGCTTATGGATTAGCGGAGCTCAGTACGAGCAGTACTTC.

With regard to this clonotype: A much more abundant neighbour one base away suggests this may be a read error. The chain employs TRBV30 and TRBJ1-1, with 8 bases fitting TRBD1. Germline V lookup: CDR1 GTSNPN, CDR2 SVGIG (reference sequence). CDR3 size: 13 residues. CDR3 sequence: CAWSLLQGDIASF. CDR3 in DNA: TGTGCCTGGAGTCTTTTACAGGGGGACATAGCTTCCTTT.

This clonotype was seen a single time. Just one base apart from a much larger clone, this may be a read error. V and J are TRBV27 and TRBJ1-3, with TRBD1 as a possible D gene (5 bases). Germline V gene lookup returns CDR1 MNHEY and CDR2 SMNVEV (reference sequence). The CDR3 runs to 17 residues. V was trimmed by 3 bases and J by 4 bases, leaving 19 bases between them. CDR3 protein: CASSFIEQGNSGNTIYF. CDR3 nucleotide sequence: TGTGCCAGCAGTTTTATCGAGCAGGGTAATTCCGGAAACACCATATATTTT.

This clonotype was observed a handful of times. The chain combines TRBV11-2 with TRBJ2-1; 10 bases map to TRBD1. The trim removed 5 bases at V and 3 bases at J, leaving 7 bases unmatched. This CDR3 is built from 16 residues. Looked up from germline, CDR1 is SGHAT and CDR2 is FQNNGV. The CDR3 spells CASSQTGTGVYNEQFF. The CDR3 DNA is TGTGCCAGCAGCCAAACCGGGACAGGGGTCTACAATGAGCAGTTCTTC.

This clonotype was seen at least ten times. This chain uses TRBV20-1 with TRBJ2-3; D assignment may be TRBD1 or TRBD2 (5 bases each). This CDR3 has 17 residues. Germline V gives CDR1 DFQATT, CDR2 SNEGSKA (reference sequence). Trimming removed 1 base from V and 0 bases from J, with 17 bases in between. The CDR3 nucleotides are TGCAGTGCTAGAGCACCGGGACCATATACGAGCACAGATACGCAGTATTTT. Translation gives CSARAPGPYTSTDTQYF.

As to this clonotype: Sequence at one end of the junction differs from germline and may be a read error. The chain recombines TRBV2 with TRBJ1-2; 8 bases are a match to TRBD1. The CDR3 runs to 15 residues. Germline CDR1 SNHLY, CDR2 FYNNEI. This CDR3 is CASSESDRAPYGYTF. CDR3 sequence (DNA): TGTGCCAGTAGTGAATCGGACAGGGCGCCCTATGGCTACACCTTC.

The J gene is TRBJ2-2, the V gene TRBV24-1; TRBD1 matches at 8 bases. V shed 6 bases and J 4 bases; nucleotides not matched to a gene: 9. Germline assignment: CDR1 KGHDR and CDR2 SFDVKD. There are 16 residues in the CDR3. CDR3 in DNA: TGTGCCACCAGTTCCAGGGGGCCACCCGGCACCGGGGAGCTGTTTTTT. This encodes CATSSRGPPGTGELFF.

The gene calls are TRBV12-3 or TRBV12-4 and TRBJ1-2, with D unresolved. Trimming stripped 0 bases from V and 7 bases from J, with 15 bases between. The CDR3 spans 15 residues. CDR3 DNA: TGTGCCAGCAGTTTAGCGCTAATGGGTATCTGTGGCTACACCTTC. It yields the protein CASSLALMGICGYTF.

In this sample, this clonotype turned up many times. This sequence joins TRBV7-9 and TRBJ2-7; maybe TRBD2 (6 bases). Germline assignment: CDR1 SEHNR and CDR2 FQNEAQ (reference sequence). The germline V and J ends were trimmed by 0 bases and 7 bases, with 10 bases remaining between them. CDR3 length: 13 amino acids. CDR3 sequence: CASSLAGGWEQYF. The CDR3 DNA reads as TGTGCCAGCAGCTTAGCGGGAGGTTGGGAGCAGTACTTC.

The CDR3 DNA is TGTGCCAGCAGCTTAGGTCAGGGGAAAAACATTCAGTACTTC. Translating it yields CASSLGQGKNIQYF. This chain uses TRBV11-2 with TRBJ2-4; D perhaps matches TRBD1 (6 bases). The V and J ends lost 1 base and 4 bases respectively, with 8 bases between them. This CDR3 is built from 14 residues. In germline, CDR1 is SGHAT, CDR2 FQNNGV.

This clonotype was recorded at least ten times. The chain joins TRBV7-6 to TRBJ2-5, with D perhaps matching TRBD1 (6 bases). The germline V gene encodes CDR1 SGHVS and CDR2 FNYEAQ. V was shortened by 8 bases and J by 4 bases, with 11 bases between the two germline ends. The CDR3 is 12 amino acids. CDR3 DNA sequence: TGTGCCAGCGGGCAGGGGTCAGAGACCCAGTACTTC. This encodes CASGQGSETQYF.

The V call is TRBV6-5, the J call TRBJ2-1; D remains ambiguous. Trimming removed 4 bases from V and 0 bases from J, with 16 bases in between. This CDR3 is 17 amino acids long. CDR1 and CDR2 from the germline V gene are MNHEY and SVGAGI. CDR3 sequence reads: CASSFVHTASSYNEQFF. Written as DNA, the CDR3 is TGTGCCAGCAGTTTCGTGCATACAGCCAGCTCCTACAATGAGCAGTTCTTC.

This sequence joins TRBV7-2 and TRBJ2-2, with D perhaps TRBD1 (6 bases). V gave up 4 bases and J gave up 2 bases, with 11 bases separating them. The CDR3 spans 15 residues. Germline V gene data show CDR1 as SGHTA and CDR2 as FQGNSA. CDR3 DNA sequence: TGTGCCAGCAGCTCGGACAGCTCAAACACCGGGGAGCTGTTTTTT. It specifies CASSSDSSNTGELFF.

The sample holds a few counts of this clonotype. This chain joins TRBV20-1 and TRBJ2-7, with 10 bases lining up with TRBD2. The CDR3 has 14 amino acids. The junction had 7 bases not matched to a gene; V was cut back by 5 bases and J by 3 bases. Germline CDR1 is DFQATT and CDR2 is SNEGSKA (reference sequence). CDR3 loop: CSAYPAGGNYEQYF. In DNA form, the CDR3 reads TGCAGTGCTTACCCAGCGGGGGGGAACTACGAGCAGTACTTC.

This chain uses TRBV19 with TRBJ1-1; D not resolved. Trimming left V 3 bases short and J 5 bases short, with 7 bases between. Germline lookup yields CDR1 LNHDA and CDR2 SQIVND (reference sequence). The CDR3 sequence is 12 residues long. The CDR3 nucleotides are TGTGCCAGTAGTATCGATGGGACTGAAGCTTTCTTT. This sequence encodes CASSIDGTEAFF.

This clonotype came up many times. DNA for the CDR3: TGTGCCAGCTCATCTGACGACAGTTCCGCTGAAGCTTTCTTT. It translates to CASSSDDSSAEAFF. The chain employs TRBV18 and TRBJ1-1; possible D gene TRBD1, 5 bases. Per germline, CDR1 KGHSH and CDR2 LQKENI. Trimming cost V 5 bases and J 6 bases, with 16 bases left between them. The CDR3 covers 14 residues.

A single count supports this clonotype. The V gene is TRBV5-4, the J gene TRBJ2-7; 7 bases fit TRBD2. Germline CDR1 reads SGHNT; CDR2 reads YYREEE (reference sequence). This CDR3 has 15 amino acids. V lost 4 bases, J lost 5 bases, and 12 bases stayed unmatched. The DNA for the CDR3 is TGTGCCAGCAGCGGAGGAGCTAGCGGTCCGGACGAGCAGTACTTC. Amino acid sequence: CASSGGASGPDEQYF.

The sample holds many counts of this clonotype. The chain recombines TRBV7-9 with TRBJ2-7, with 7 bases that match TRBD1. After removal of 5 bases from V and 4 bases from J, the junction contained 5 bases not matched to a gene. Germline V CDR1 and CDR2: SEHNR, FQNEAQ (reference sequence). The CDR3 contains 13 residues. Written as DNA, the CDR3 is TGTGCCAGCAGCCAGGGACAGTATTACGAGCAGTACTTC. As protein: CASSQGQYYEQYF.

This clonotype occurred many times. The genes are TRBV4-1 and TRBJ1-6; TRBD1 agrees at 8 bases. Germline lookup yields CDR1 MGHRA and CDR2 YSYEKL. V trimming: 3 bases; J trimming: 9 bases; junction bases outside the gene matches: 4. This CDR3 contains 14 residues. This CDR3 reads CASSQQGAGSPLHF. Written as DNA, the CDR3 is TGCGCCAGCAGCCAGCAGGGGGCGGGTTCACCCCTCCACTTT.

Worth noting for this clonotype: This may be a read error: a much more frequent sequence differs by one nucleotide. The CDR3 protein is CSANVAPPNTGELFF. CDR3 nucleotide sequence: TGCAGTGCTAACGTAGCCCCCCCTAACACCGGGGAGCTGTTTTTT. The chain employs TRBV20-1 and TRBJ2-2, with D hard to call. Germline V gene sequence: CDR1 DFQATT, CDR2 SNEGSKA (reference sequence). CDR3 length equals 15 residues. Trimming pared 4 bases from V and 2 bases from J, leaving 14 bases between.

This clonotype was seen a handful of times. V usage is TRBV7-2 and J usage is TRBJ2-7, with D possibly being TRBD2 (5 bases). The CDR3 covers 15 residues. The germline CDR1 and CDR2 sequences are SGHTA and FQGNSA. Trimming stripped 1 base from V and 3 bases from J, with 13 bases between. The CDR3 DNA sequence: TGTGCCAGCAGCTTAGGATCGGGGTTCGGCTACGAGCAGTACTTC. Encoded protein: CASSLGSGFGYEQYF.

This clonotype was counted ten times or more. This chain joins TRBV5-1 and TRBJ1-1; D gene uncertain. With 5 bases removed from V and 0 bases from J, the gap between germline ends came to 11 bases. Germline CDR1 reads SGHRS; CDR2 reads YFSETQ. The CDR3 has 14 amino acids. CDR3 coding DNA: TGCGCCAGCAGATACGAGAATATGAACACTGAAGCTTTCTTT. It translates to CASRYENMNTEAFF. Supplemented by reference TRBV5-1 and TRBJ1-1, the full variable domain reads KAGVTQTPRYLIKTRGQQVTLSCSPISGHRSVSWYQQTPGQGLQFLFEYFSETQRNKGNFPGRFSGRQFSNSRSEMNVSTLELGDSALYLCASRYENMNTEAFFGQGTRLTVV.

This clonotype was seen more than once but under ten times. The J gene is TRBJ2-1, the V gene TRBV27, with 9 bases lining up with TRBD2. This CDR3 contains 20 residues. Looked up from germline, CDR1 is MNHEY and CDR2 is SMNVEV (reference sequence). V lost 3 bases to trimming and J lost 8 bases; unmatched junction nucleotides: 23. CDR3 nucleotides: TGTGCCAGCAGTTTCGGTTTTTCTAGTAGCGGGAGAAGTTTGGTCGATGAGCAGTTCTTC. Protein product: CASSFGFSSSGRSLVDEQFF.

This clonotype was recorded at least ten times. The genes are TRBV9 and TRBJ2-5; D is uncertain. Trimming stripped 0 bases from V and 11 bases from J, with 11 bases between. There are 12 residues in the CDR3. The germline gives CDR1 SGDLS, CDR2 YYNGEE. The CDR3 here is CASSVGQSAQYF. The CDR3 DNA follows: TGTGCCAGCAGCGTAGGCCAGAGCGCTCAGTACTTC.

Regarding this clonotype: Sequence at one end of the junction differs from germline and may be a read error. The chain is built from TRBV6-2 or TRBV6-3 and TRBJ1-1; D gene unclear. The CDR3 runs 13 residues. Germline V gene data show CDR1 as MNHEY and CDR2 as SVGEGT. The DNA of the CDR3 is TGTGCCAGCAGTTACTATGTGAACACTGAAGCTCTCTTT. It specifies CASSYYVNTEALF.

A note on this clonotype: A much larger clone sits a single nucleotide away, making a read error possible. This sequence joins TRBV11-2 and TRBJ2-3; no firm D call. Trimming pared 1 base from V and 4 bases from J, leaving 12 bases between. The CDR3 extends over 15 amino acids. In germline, CDR1 is SGHAT, CDR2 FQNNGV. The CDR3 sequence is CASSLAGRGADTQYF. CDR3 nucleotide sequence: TGTGCCAGCAGCTTAGCCGGACGAGGCGCAGATACGCAGTATTTT.